This note documents a single TCR beta chain sequence. Its antigen is as yet unknown. This specimen comes from a study of cytomegalovirus exposure and HLA in healthy donors. The PCR used 60 Vbeta and 13 Jbeta primers. The data were produced by immunoSEQ multiplex PCR, yet TCRdb's version contains in-frame clones alone and is incomplete. The sample table sets out roughly 41,000 clones. CDR3 length: 19 residues. The V gene's germline CDR1 is SNHLY and CDR2 FYNNEI. The V and J ends lost 8 bases and 1 base, in that order; junction bases with no gene match: 16. The study's findings and limits: Overall, approximately 150 TCR beta chains were annotated as cytomegalovirus-associated. The authors confirmed in vitro that three CMV-associated chains were specific for CMV antigens. Per a later analysis, 15,000 to 20,000 TCR beta sequences showed association with HLA alleles at 0.05 false discovery rate.

Donors showed nominal health when sampled, although they likely had unrecorded immune exposures. What was sequenced was PBMCs. The TCR originated in a woman aged 40 to 50 in good health and CMV-seronegative. This chain joins TRBV2 and TRBJ2-1; 11 nucleotides agree with TRBD2. CDR3 amino acids: CASSGLAAYGKGSYNEQFF. CDR3 DNA sequence: TGTGCCAGCTCGGGACTAGCGGCTTACGGGAAGGGGTCCTACAATGAGCAGTTCTTC.